This T cell receptor beta chain stems from a study of blood T cells in healthy people across ages. The germline gives CDR1 ENHRY, CDR2 SYGVKD. This CDR3 is 16 amino acids long. Regarding the study as a whole: Significant beta diversity loss was already apparent by age approximately 40, declining roughly linearly. As naive T cell percentage varied, TCR beta diversity correlated strongly with it. PBMCs went unsorted, and a conclusive naive versus antigen-experienced comparison was therefore prevented.

Then a second PCR, running about 6 to 12 cycles, was carried out with a sample-barcoded 5' primer and a J-beta primer mix. TCRdb redid the calling of the 5' RACE reads with MiXCR, one entry per CDR3 protein. The repertoire holds hundreds of thousands of distinct CDR3 sequences, with approximately 53% as singletons. A remark on this clonotype: Its target is unknown.

Peripheral blood from each donor was collected in a volume of 8 to 10 milliliters. The sequencing sample was made of blood. The sequence came from a man older than 75 in good health. The V gene is TRBV10-3, the J gene TRBJ2-1; D may match TRBD1 or TRBD2 (5 bases each). The DNA end favors TRBJ2-7, so the J call may be wrong. The CDR3 DNA reads as TGTGCCATCAGTGACCCCCGATGGTCAGGGAGTAATGAGCAGTACTTC. Its translation: CAISDPRWSGSNEQYF.